The 8 T cell receptor beta chains below all came from one sample that was sequenced in a study of blood T cell repertoires in COVID-19. The protocol was immunoSEQ multiplex PCR, while the TCRdb copy is restricted to in-frame clones and leaves out a portion. Among 200,000 to 250,000 clones listed, approximately 80% were seen once. The sample taken for sequencing was PBMCs or T cells enriched from blood (not recorded which). The source of these receptors is a man in his 60s who had recovered from COVID-19.

The chain is built from TRBV18 and TRBJ1-6; 8 bases are a match to TRBD1. This CDR3 has 15 residues. Looked up from germline, CDR1 is KGHSH and CDR2 is LQKENI. The V gene end was trimmed by 4 bases and the J gene end by 7 bases; junction bases not matched to a gene: 6. For the CDR3, the DNA is TGTGCCAGCTCACTGGGACAGGTGACCAATTCACCCCTCCACTTT. Translated: CASSLGQVTNSPLHF. Full variable domain (outside the CDR3, taken from reference TRBV18 and TRBJ1-6): NAGVMQNPRHLVRRRGQEARLRCSPMKGHSHVYWYRQLPEEGLKFMVYLQKENIIDESGMPKERFSAEFPKEGPSILRIQQVVRGDSAAYFCASSLGQVTNSPLHFGNGTRLTVT.

The chain links TRBV19 to TRBJ2-7; 8 bases align to TRBD1. Trimming took 3 bases from V and 2 from J; bases not matched to a gene: 3. CDR3 length: 14 residues. Germline loops: CDR1 LNHDA, CDR2 SQIVND (reference sequence). The CDR3 spells CASSIDRGPYEQYF. As DNA, the CDR3 is TGTGCCAGTAGTATCGACAGGGGCCCCTACGAGCAGTACTTC.

The rearrangement joins TRBV7-8 to TRBJ2-7; 9 bases are a match to TRBD2. The V and J ends lost 2 bases and 0 bases, in that order; junction bases with no gene match: 11. The CDR3 is made up of 18 amino acids. CDR1 is SGHVS and CDR2 is FQNEAQ in the germline V gene. The CDR3 DNA sequence: TGTGCCAGCAGCTTATTTCTGCTAGCGGGGACCAGCTCCTACGAGCAGTACTTC. Translated, it gives CASSLFLLAGTSSYEQYF. The full variable domain, in which reference TRBV7-8 and TRBJ2-7 provide the parts outside the CDR3, is GAGVSQSPRYKVAKRGQDVALRCDPISGHVSLFWYQQALGQGPEFLTYFQNEAQLDKSGLPSDRFFAERPEGSVSTLKIQRTQQEDSAVYLCASSLFLLAGTSSYEQYFGPGTRLTVT.

The chain couples TRBV6-5 to TRBJ1-4; 8 bases line up with TRBD1. The CDR3 extends over 15 amino acids. Germline lookup yields CDR1 MNHEY and CDR2 SVGAGI. Unmatched junction bases numbered 8, after V lost 6 bases and J lost 5 bases. CDR3 nucleotide sequence: TGTGCCAGCAGGGGGACAGGCGGCCGAAATGAAAAACTGTTTTTT. Protein: CASRGTGGRNEKLFF.

The CDR3 here is CAIRDTRAGTEAFF. The CDR3 bases are TGTGCCATCAGGGACACCCGGGCGGGGACTGAAGCTTTCTTT. The chain combines TRBV10-3 with TRBJ1-1, with D tentatively TRBD1 (5 bases). Germline assignment: CDR1 ENHRY and CDR2 SYGVKD. The V end was cut by 6 bases, the J end by 5 bases, with 16 bases between. The CDR3 has 14 residues.

Notes on this clone: Compared with germline, one end of the junction differs, possibly owing to a read error. Other DNA sequences in this sample translate to the same CDR3. The chain carries TRBV7-7 and TRBJ2-1, with D hard to call. Germline CDR1 is SSHAT and CDR2 is FNYEAQ (reference sequence). The CDR3 has 15 amino acids. The CDR3 is CASSFGQSSYNEQFF. The CDR3 DNA follows: TGTGCTAGCAGCTTTGGGCAGTCCTCCTACAATGAGCAGTTCTTC.

The gene calls are TRBV19 and TRBJ1-5; D gene uncertain. Trimming took off 9 bases at V and 7 bases at J, with 16 bases between the two ends. CDR3 length: 13 amino acids. CDR1 and CDR2 (germline): LNHDA, SQIVND (reference sequence). The chain's CDR3 is CASDPRGYQPQHF. CDR3 sequence (DNA): TGTGCCAGCGACCCTCGAGGTTACCAGCCCCAGCATTTT.

V and J are TRBV14 and TRBJ1-3; 7 nucleotides agree with TRBD1. Germline V gene data show CDR1 as SGHDN and CDR2 as FVKESK. The V and J ends lost 5 bases and 0 bases, in that order; junction bases with no gene match: 16. The CDR3 contains 19 residues. The CDR3 loop reads CASSLFRTGGGTSGNTIYF. The CDR3 DNA follows: TGTGCCAGCAGCTTATTCAGGACAGGCGGGGGGACCTCTGGAAACACCATATATTTT. The full variable domain, rest sourced from reference TRBV14 and TRBJ1-3, is EAGVTQFPSHSVIEKGQTVTLRCDPISGHDNLYWYRRVMGKEIKFLLHFVKESKQDESGMPNNRFLAERTGGTYSTLKVQPAELEDSGVYFCASSLFRTGGGTSGNTIYFGEGSWLTVV.